A single T cell receptor (beta chain) is shown here with its context. Its antigen is not known. From the germline J gene comes the end of the CDR3, since the read stops 3 residues before it. Assay used: immunoSEQ multiplex PCR; TCRdb lists only in-frame clones, some missing. The sample shows about 28,000 clones, no singletons; the ten largest hold about 3.3%. In germline, CDR1 is MNHNS, CDR2 SASEGT. This CDR3 has 16 amino acids. V lost 2 bases and J lost 7; bases outside the gene matches: 7. The data were taken from a study of T cell clonality in common variable immunodeficiency. Whole-study results and caveats: Reportedly, TCR beta sequences from common variable immunodeficiency showed fewer deletions and N-nucleotide insertions.

Sequenced input: peripheral blood mononuclear cells. The chain joins TRBV6-1 to TRBJ2-4; 11 bases agree with TRBD2. This receptor was identified in a human donor with common variable immunodeficiency. CDR3: CASSERSGGESNIQYF. The CDR3 DNA, read in part, is TGTGCCAGCAGTGAACGTAGCGGGGGGGAGTCGAACATT.